This TCR beta chain appears in the sequencing data of a study of vaccination effects on CD4 cells after COVID-19. ViraFEST assay sequencing came after antigen-specific CD4+ T cells were expanded with viral peptide pools. The authors isolated CD4+ T cells after about 10 days of culture. Each participant was administered two doses of either the BNT162b2 or the mRNA-1273 vaccine. The V gene's germline CDR1 is MNHEY and CDR2 SVGAGI. J gave up 9 bases and V 2 bases, and 1 base lay outside the gene matches. The CDR3 sequence is 14 residues long. Comment on this clone: Its cognate antigen is unknown.

The repertoire was sequenced with immunoSEQ multiplex PCR; TCRdb's copy has only in-frame clones and lacks some. The data show 65,000 to 70,000 clones, 76% seen once. This TCR derives from a human donor who received a COVID-19 vaccine. This chain uses TRBV6-5 with TRBJ2-3; 14 positions agree with TRBD2. The source material was CD4+ T cells from PBMCs cultured with HCoV-OC43 spike peptides, sampled after COVID-19 vaccination. Indicated subset: HCoV-OC43 spike overlapping peptide pool stimulation. The CDR3 protein is CASSYGLAGGTQYF. DNA of the CDR3: TGTGCCAGCAGTTACGGACTAGCGGGGGGAACGCAGTATTTT.